The source of this T cell receptor (beta chain) is a study of T and B cells in COVID-19 patients. Background on the study: Most recovered patients had mild to moderate COVID-19 treated as outpatients.

Blood genomic DNA input for TRB amplification was roughly 220-500 ng. The V gene lost 5 bases and the J gene lost 5 bases, with 14 bases spanning the gap. Germline lookup yields CDR1 SGHRS and CDR2 YFSETQ. The CDR3 has 13 residues. Multiplex PCR with BIOMED2 TRB-A/B primer pools amplified TRB rearrangements. Using its own MiXCR run on the multiplex PCR reads, TCRdb lists one record per CDR3 protein. The sample contains about 20,000 distinct CDR3 sequences, just under 30% of which appear only once. This clonotype was recorded only once. The sequencing input was blood. V usage is TRBV5-1 and J usage is TRBJ2-7; the D gene is possibly TRBD1 (6 bases). The clonotype originates from a human donor who had recovered from COVID-19. The DNA of the CDR3 is TGCGCCAGCAGGGGGGCTCTGGACGACGAGCAGTACTTC. Encoded protein: CASRGALDDEQYF.